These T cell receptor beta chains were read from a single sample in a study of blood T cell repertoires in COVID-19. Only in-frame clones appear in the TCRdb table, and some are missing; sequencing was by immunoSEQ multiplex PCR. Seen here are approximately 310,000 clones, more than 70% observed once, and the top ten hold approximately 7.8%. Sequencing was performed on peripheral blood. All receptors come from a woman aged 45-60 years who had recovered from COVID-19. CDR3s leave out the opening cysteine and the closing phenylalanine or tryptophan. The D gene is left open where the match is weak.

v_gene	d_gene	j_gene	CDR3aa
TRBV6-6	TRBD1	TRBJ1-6	ASSSQGALGNSPLH
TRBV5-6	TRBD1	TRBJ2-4	ASSSLYDRGFIQY
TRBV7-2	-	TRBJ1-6	ASSPLGQSPLH
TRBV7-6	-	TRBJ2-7	ASTPARGHSSYEQY
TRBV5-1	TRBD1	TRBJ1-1	ASSLTGGNTEAF
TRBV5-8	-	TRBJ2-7	ASGRRGTSYEQY
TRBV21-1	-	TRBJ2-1	ASSLRSSGRGNEQF
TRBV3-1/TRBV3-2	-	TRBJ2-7	ASSQVSGGAEQY
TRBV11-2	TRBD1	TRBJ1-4	ASSWGDSTNEKLF
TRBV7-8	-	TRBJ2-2	ASSRRSGELF